These 30 T cell receptor beta chains share one sample of origin, sequenced in a study of T cell repertoires in cytomegalovirus infection. Their antigen targets remain unknown. Each CDR3 protein is one row after TCRdb ran MiXCR on the reads. The repertoire holds 300,000 to 400,000 distinct CDR3 sequences, with almost 30% as singletons. Sequenced material: cultured PBMCs, taken from culture after CMV antigen stimulation. The receptors shown here come from a human donor in good health (CMV status not recorded). Some clones in this sample may be carry-over from other donors' samples.

This clonotype was detected only a few times. The chain carries TRBV25-1 and TRBJ2-3, with TRBD2 identical over 7 bases. CDR3 length: 14 residues. Unmatched junction bases numbered 2, after V lost 5 bases and J lost 0 bases. CDR1 and CDR2 (germline): MGHDK, SYGVNS. CDR3 nucleotides: TGTGCCAGCAGTCGTAGCGGGAGCACAGATACGCAGTATTTT. Its protein is CASSRSGSTDTQYF.

The chain employs TRBV5-1 and TRBJ1-6; 10 nucleotides line up with TRBD1. The V segment lost 4 bases and the J segment 6 bases; nucleotides outside the gene matches: 7. The CDR3 runs 16 residues. CDR1 and CDR2 (germline): SGHRS, YFSETQ. Here the CDR3 reads CASSPRDRGRNSPLHF. CDR3 coding DNA: TGCGCCAGCAGCCCTAGGGACAGGGGCCGTAATTCACCCCTCCACTTT.

This clonotype was seen only a few times. The CDR3 sequence is CASSMGRGLAETQYF. CDR3 sequence (DNA): TGTGCCAGCAGCATGGGGAGGGGGCTAGCGGAGACCCAGTACTTC. The rearrangement uses TRBV6-6 and TRBJ2-5; possibly TRBD1 or TRBD2 for D (7 bases each). The V and J ends lost 6 bases and 5 bases respectively, with 19 bases between them. The CDR3 runs 15 residues. CDR1 is MNHNY, CDR2 SVGAGI, per germline (reference sequence).

This clonotype was counted a few times. The V call is TRBV9, the J call TRBJ1-1; D ambiguous. The CDR3 spans 15 residues. Germline V gene lookup returns CDR1 SGDLS and CDR2 YYNGEE. Trimming left V 0 bases short and J 3 bases short, with 12 bases between. The CDR3 loop is CASSVEGGQYTEAFF. In DNA form, the CDR3 reads TGTGCCAGCAGCGTAGAAGGAGGCCAATACACTGAAGCTTTCTTT.

This clonotype was seen more than once but under ten times. The rearrangement joins TRBV7-9 to TRBJ1-1; D may be TRBD1 (5 bases). This CDR3 is built from 14 residues. Germline loops: CDR1 SEHNR, CDR2 FQNEAQ (reference sequence). V gave up 0 bases and J gave up 3 bases, with 8 bases separating them. The chain's CDR3 is CASSLARVDTEAFF. The DNA of the CDR3 is TGTGCCAGCAGCTTAGCCAGGGTGGACACTGAAGCTTTCTTT. Full variable domain (outside the CDR3, taken from reference TRBV7-9 and TRBJ1-1): DTGVSQNPRHKITKRGQNVTFRCDPISEHNRLYWYRQTLGQGPEFLTYFQNEAQLEKSRLLSDRFSAERPKGSFSTLEIQRTEQGDSAMYLCASSLARVDTEAFFGQGTRLTVV.

The genes are TRBV20-1 and TRBJ2-2, with D possibly TRBD2 on 6 matching bases. Germline V gene sequence: CDR1 DFQATT, CDR2 SNEGSKA (reference sequence). V was pared by 2 bases and J by 4 bases, with 11 bases between. The CDR3 totals 14 residues. The CDR3 DNA reads as TGCAGTGCTAGAACCGGGACTGGCACCGGGGAGCTGTTTTTT. Translating it yields CSARTGTGTGELFF.

CDR3 in amino acids: CSAPSGVPSTDTQYF. The DNA of the CDR3 is TGCAGTGCTCCTAGCGGGGTCCCTAGCACAGATACGCAGTATTTT. The gene calls are TRBV20-1 and TRBJ2-3, with 9 bases that match TRBD2. Trimming removed 5 bases from V and 0 bases from J; junction bases left unmatched: 6. The CDR3 is 15 residues long. Germline-derived CDR1 and CDR2 are DFQATT and SNEGSKA (reference sequence).

The chain joins TRBV5-1 to TRBJ1-1; weak D call: TRBD1 (6 bases). V gave up 4 bases and J gave up 4 bases, with 14 bases separating them. The CDR3 spans 14 residues. The germline V gene has CDR1 SGHRS and CDR2 YFSETQ. CDR3 residues: CASSTSRGSTEAFF. The CDR3 DNA sequence: TGCGCCAGCAGCACCAGCAGGGGTAGCACTGAAGCTTTCTTT. Full variable domain (remainder filled in from reference TRBV5-1 and TRBJ1-1): KAGVTQTPRYLIKTRGQQVTLSCSPISGHRSVSWYQQTPGQGLQFLFEYFSETQRNKGNFPGRFSGRQFSNSRSEMNVSTLELGDSALYLCASSTSRGSTEAFFGQGTRLTVV.

This clonotype was seen a few times. This rearrangement joins TRBV7-9 to TRBJ2-7; D possibly uses TRBD1 or TRBD2 (5 bases each). The germline gives CDR1 SEHNR, CDR2 FQNEAQ (reference sequence). The CDR3 runs 14 residues. V gave up 4 bases and J gave up 2 bases, with 12 bases separating them. In DNA form, the CDR3 reads TGTGCCAGCAGCTCCGGGACCGACCCCTACGAGCAGTACTTC. Protein: CASSSGTDPYEQYF.

This clonotype was found many times. The chain joins TRBV20-1 to TRBJ2-3; D uncertain. Germline CDR1 reads DFQATT; CDR2 reads SNEGSKA (reference sequence). Deletions cut 2 bases from V and 0 bases from J, with 9 bases between. This CDR3 is 14 amino acids long. CDR3 nucleotides: TGCAGTGCTAGATATAAAACTAGCACAGATACGCAGTATTTT. This encodes CSARYKTSTDTQYF.

This clonotype came up a few times. The chain employs TRBV20-1 and TRBJ1-6, with 10 bases lining up with TRBD1. The CDR3 has 18 amino acids. CDR1 and CDR2 from the germline V gene are DFQATT and SNEGSKA (reference sequence). Germline trimming cut 1 base from V and 1 base from J; bases unmatched to any gene: 7. The CDR3 region has the DNA TGCAGTGCTAGAGGCCCGGGGACAGGGGCGTCCTATAATTCACCCCTCCACTTT. Translating gives CSARGPGTGASYNSPLHF.

The chain employs TRBV5-1 and TRBJ2-5; the match to TRBD2 covers 8 bases. The CDR3 is 14 amino acids. Germline CDR1 and CDR2: SGHRS and YFSETQ. The ends lost 4 bases at V and 5 bases at J; junction bases unmatched: 7. CDR3 in amino acids: CASSVSGSQETQYF. Written as DNA, the CDR3 is TGCGCCAGCAGCGTAAGCGGGAGTCAGGAGACCCAGTACTTC.

The sample holds a few counts of this clonotype. The V and J genes are TRBV6-2 or TRBV6-3 and TRBJ2-1; D is tentatively TRBD1 or TRBD2 (6 bases each). V was trimmed by 4 bases and J by 8 bases, leaving 18 bases between them. Germline V lookup: CDR1 MNHEY, CDR2 SVGEGT. CDR3 length: 15 amino acids. The CDR3 spells CASSFSWGASDEQFF. The DNA of the CDR3 is TGTGCCAGCAGTTTTAGCTGGGGGGCAAGCGATGAGCAGTTCTTC.

Concerning this clonotype: An end of the junction does not agree with germline; a read error may underlie this. V is TRBV7-2 and J is TRBJ2-7; D might be TRBD2 (5 bases). The germline V gene has CDR1 SGHTA and CDR2 FQGNSA. CDR3 length: 15 residues. The CDR3 here is CASSLAWQSSYEQYF. The CDR3 DNA follows: TGTGCCAGCAGCCTAGCATGGCAGTCCTCCTACGAGCAGTACTTC. The whole variable domain, filled in from reference TRBV7-2 and TRBJ2-7, reads GAGVSQSPSNKVTEKGKDVELRCDPISGHTALYWYRQSLGQGLEFLIYFQGNSAPDKSGLPSDRFSAERTGGSVSTLTIQRTQQEDSAVYLCASSLAWQSSYEQYFGPGTRLTVT.

This chain joins TRBV27 and TRBJ2-1, with 12 bases that match TRBD2. The V gene end was trimmed by 2 bases and the J gene end by 8 bases; junction bases not matched to a gene: 4. The CDR3 length is 15 residues. Germline V CDR1 and CDR2: MNHEY, SMNVEV (reference sequence). Written as DNA, the CDR3 is TGTGCCAGCAGTTTACTAGCGGGGGGGAAATATGAGCAGTTCTTC. Translating gives CASSLLAGGKYEQFF.

The table lists this clonotype with a few counts. The CDR3 DNA sequence: TGTGCCAGCAGTCCTTCCCCACCGATGAACACTGAAGCTTTCTTT. Translating it yields CASSPSPPMNTEAFF. This chain connects TRBV28 to TRBJ1-1, with D uncertain. V was clipped by 5 bases and J by 0 bases, with 13 bases between them. Germline V gene lookup returns CDR1 MDHEN and CDR2 SYDVKM. There are 15 residues in the CDR3.

This clonotype was recorded a few times. This chain connects TRBV19 to TRBJ1-2; weak D call: TRBD1 (5 bases). The CDR3 contains 14 residues. Trimming pared 8 bases from V and 1 base from J, leaving 14 bases between. Per germline, CDR1 LNHDA and CDR2 SQIVND (reference sequence). CDR3: CASRPGGGNYGYTF. The CDR3 coding sequence is TGTGCCAGTCGCCCTGGCGGGGGTAACTATGGCTACACCTTC.

This clonotype occurred a few times. The V and J genes are TRBV7-8 and TRBJ2-1; 7 bases fit TRBD2. CDR3 length: 12 residues. V lost 5 bases and J lost 10; bases outside the gene matches: 5. The germline V gene has CDR1 SGHVS and CDR2 FQNEAQ. CDR3 in DNA: TGTGCCAGCAGCCTAGAGCGGGACGAGCAGTTCTTC. Translating it yields CASSLERDEQFF. The variable domain in full, with the rest retrieved from reference TRBV7-8 and TRBJ2-1, is GAGVSQSPRYKVAKRGQDVALRCDPISGHVSLFWYQQALGQGPEFLTYFQNEAQLDKSGLPSDRFFAERPEGSVSTLKIQRTQQEDSAVYLCASSLERDEQFFGPGTRLTVL.

V gene TRBV20-1 combines with J gene TRBJ2-7, with 13 bases that match TRBD2. V lost 2 bases, J lost 7 bases, and 14 bases stayed unmatched. The CDR3 consists of 17 residues. CDR1 is DFQATT, CDR2 SNEGSKA, per germline (reference sequence). DNA of the CDR3: TGCAGTGCTAGATTAGGGACTAGCGGGATGGGGGCGGGAGAGCAGTACTTC. As protein: CSARLGTSGMGAGEQYF.

CDR3 coding DNA: TGTGCCAGCAGCGTCTCCCCGGGGGGAGCGGTCAGCACAGATACGCAGTATTTT. Its protein product is CASSVSPGGAVSTDTQYF. The chain is built from TRBV9 and TRBJ2-3, with 7 bases identical to TRBD2. This CDR3 region has 18 residues. J gave up 0 bases and V 2 bases, and 12 bases lay outside the gene matches. Germline values: CDR1 SGDLS, CDR2 YYNGEE.

This clonotype was seen more than once but under ten times. This chain joins TRBV12-3 or TRBV12-4 and TRBJ1-5, with D possibly TRBD1 on 6 matching bases. With 6 bases removed from V and 1 base from J, the gap between germline ends came to 13 bases. The CDR3 covers 15 residues. CDR3 sequence (DNA): TGTGCCAGCAGGGAGGGGGGCTCAAGCAATCAGCCCCAGCATTTT. It yields the protein CASREGGSSNQPQHF.

This clonotype has ten or more counts. The rearrangement joins TRBV7-8 to TRBJ2-3, with D tentatively TRBD1 (5 bases). V lost 2 bases and J lost 2, with 11 bases in between. The CDR3 totals 15 residues. CDR1 and CDR2 (germline): SGHVS, FQNEAQ. This CDR3 reads CASSLQGWSTDTQYF. In nucleotides, the CDR3 is TGTGCCAGCAGCTTACAGGGTTGGTCCACAGATACGCAGTATTTT.

This chain links TRBV6-6 with TRBJ2-5; 9 bases align to TRBD1. Germline V gene data show CDR1 as MNHNY and CDR2 as SVGAGI (reference sequence). CDR3 length: 19 amino acids. Losses at the gene ends were 1 base for V and 0 bases for J; bases not matched to a gene: 12. Written as DNA, the CDR3 is TGTGCCAGCAGTTACTTGGGGAAATGGGACAGGGAAGACCAAGAGACCCAGTACTTC. Its protein product is CASSYLGKWDREDQETQYF.

The J gene is TRBJ1-4, the V gene TRBV13; D is unresolved. Looked up from germline, CDR1 is PRHDT and CDR2 is FYEKMQ (reference sequence). V was pared by 5 bases and J by 6 bases, with 10 bases between. The CDR3 consists of 13 residues. The CDR3 is CASSLRIDEKLFF. DNA for the CDR3: TGTGCCAGCAGCCTTAGGATAGATGAAAAACTGTTTTTT.

This clonotype was seen a handful of times. The gene calls are TRBV5-6 and TRBJ1-1, with unresolved D. The germline gives CDR1 SGHDT, CDR2 YYEEEE. V dropped 3 bases and J dropped 3 bases, with 15 bases sitting between them. This CDR3 is built from 15 residues. CDR3 sequence reads: CASSSSSTWDTEAFF. Written as DNA, the CDR3 is TGTGCCAGCAGCTCGAGTTCCACATGGGACACTGAAGCTTTCTTT.

The chain uses TRBV7-6 and TRBJ1-5; 11 bases match TRBD1. V lost 5 bases and J lost 7; bases outside the gene matches: 7. Germline V CDR1 and CDR2: SGHVS, FNYEAQ. This CDR3 has 15 residues. The CDR3 DNA follows: TGTGCCAGCAGCCCCTGGACAGGGGGCAGCCAGCCCCAGCATTTT. Amino acids: CASSPWTGGSQPQHF.

This clonotype was detected only a few times. This sequence joins TRBV19 and TRBJ2-1; 11 bases match TRBD1. The CDR3 has 16 residues. Per germline, CDR1 LNHDA and CDR2 SQIVND (reference sequence). The trim removed 3 bases at V and 6 bases at J, leaving 7 bases unmatched. The CDR3, as DNA: TGTGCCAGTAGTATCAGGGGGACAGGGGGTCGCAATGAGCAGTTCTTC. It codes for CASSIRGTGGRNEQFF.

V gene TRBV19 combines with J gene TRBJ1-5; perhaps TRBD1 as D (5 bases). Trimming removed 2 bases at V and 0 bases at J, with 11 bases between. CDR1 is LNHDA and CDR2 is SQIVND in the germline V gene (reference sequence). CDR3 length equals 16 residues. The CDR3 spells CASSILDSFSNQPQHF. DNA for the CDR3: TGTGCCAGTAGTATACTCGACAGTTTTAGCAATCAGCCCCAGCATTTT.

This clonotype was seen more than once but under ten times. The chain combines TRBV29-1 with TRBJ2-1; 10 bases are a match to TRBD2. This CDR3 has 18 residues. After removal of 4 bases from V and 1 base from J, the junction contained 13 bases not matched to a gene. Germline CDR1 reads SQVTM; CDR2 reads ANQGSEA. The CDR3 nucleotides read TGCAGCGTTGCTCCCCTTCAACAAGCGGGGGGGTCCTACAATGAGCAGTTCTTC. Translated, it gives CSVAPLQQAGGSYNEQFF.

The genes are TRBV28 and TRBJ1-4; D is uncertain. From germline, CDR1 is MDHEN and CDR2 SYDVKM. The germline V and J ends were trimmed by 2 bases and 0 bases, with 4 bases remaining between them. This CDR3 is 14 amino acids long. DNA for the CDR3: TGTGCCAGCAGTTTAGCTACAACTAATGAAAAACTGTTTTTT. It translates to CASSLATTNEKLFF.